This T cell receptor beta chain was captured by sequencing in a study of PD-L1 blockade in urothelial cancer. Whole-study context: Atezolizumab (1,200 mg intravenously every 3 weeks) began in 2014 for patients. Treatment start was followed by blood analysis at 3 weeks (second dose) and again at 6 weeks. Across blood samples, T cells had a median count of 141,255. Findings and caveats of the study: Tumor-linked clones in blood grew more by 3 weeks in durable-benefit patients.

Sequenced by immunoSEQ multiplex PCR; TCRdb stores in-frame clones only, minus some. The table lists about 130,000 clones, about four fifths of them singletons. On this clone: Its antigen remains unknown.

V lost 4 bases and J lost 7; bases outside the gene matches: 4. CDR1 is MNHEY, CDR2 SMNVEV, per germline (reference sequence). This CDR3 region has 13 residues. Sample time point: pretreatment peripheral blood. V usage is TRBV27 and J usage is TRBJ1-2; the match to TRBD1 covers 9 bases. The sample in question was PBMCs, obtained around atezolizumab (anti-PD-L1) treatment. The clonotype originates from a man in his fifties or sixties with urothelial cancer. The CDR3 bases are TGTGCCAGCAGTTCCCGACAGGGGGGTGGCTACACCTTC. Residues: CASSSRQGGGYTF.